Sequencing of this T cell receptor (beta chain) was carried out in a study of cytomegalovirus exposure and HLA in healthy donors. The PCR had 60 Vbeta and 13 Jbeta primers. Sequenced by immunoSEQ multiplex PCR; TCRdb stores in-frame clones only, minus some. This table holds approximately 120,000 clones. Germline lookup yields CDR1 MDHEN and CDR2 SYDVKM. Trimming left V 3 bases short and J 3 bases short, with 12 bases between. The CDR3 spans 15 residues. The sequenced sample was PBMCs. This TCR came from a man aged 18 to 35 in good health and CMV-seronegative. The V gene is TRBV28, the J gene TRBJ1-5; D is uncertain. CDR3 sequence reads: CASSFFGGSNQPQHF. The CDR3, as DNA: TGTGCCAGCAGTTTTTTTGGAGGATCCAATCAGCCCCAGCATTTT.